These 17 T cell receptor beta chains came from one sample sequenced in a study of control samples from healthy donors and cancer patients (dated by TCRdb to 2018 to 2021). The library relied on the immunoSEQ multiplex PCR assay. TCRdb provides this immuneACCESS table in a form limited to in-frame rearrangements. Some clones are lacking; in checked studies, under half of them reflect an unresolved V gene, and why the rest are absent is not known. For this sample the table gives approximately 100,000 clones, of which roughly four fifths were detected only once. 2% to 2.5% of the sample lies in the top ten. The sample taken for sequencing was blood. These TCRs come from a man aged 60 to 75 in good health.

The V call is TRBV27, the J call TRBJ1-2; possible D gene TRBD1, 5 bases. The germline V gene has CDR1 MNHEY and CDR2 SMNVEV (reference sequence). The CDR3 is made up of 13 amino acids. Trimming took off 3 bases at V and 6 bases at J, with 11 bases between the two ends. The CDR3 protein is CASSFAGGDGYTF. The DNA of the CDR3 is TGTGCCAGCAGTTTTGCCGGGGGAGATGGCTACACCTTC.

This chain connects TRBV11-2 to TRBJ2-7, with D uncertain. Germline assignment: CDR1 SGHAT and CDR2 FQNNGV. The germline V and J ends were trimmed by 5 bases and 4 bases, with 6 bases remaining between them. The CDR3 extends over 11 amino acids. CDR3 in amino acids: CASSVGYEQYF. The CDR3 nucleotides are TGTGCCAGCAGCGTAGGTTACGAGCAGTACTTC.

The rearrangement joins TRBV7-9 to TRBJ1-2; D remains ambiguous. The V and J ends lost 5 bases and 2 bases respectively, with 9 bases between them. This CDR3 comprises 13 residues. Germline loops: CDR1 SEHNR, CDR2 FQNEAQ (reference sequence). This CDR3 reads CASSPQTNYGYTF. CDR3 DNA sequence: TGTGCCAGCAGCCCTCAAACCAACTATGGCTACACCTTC.

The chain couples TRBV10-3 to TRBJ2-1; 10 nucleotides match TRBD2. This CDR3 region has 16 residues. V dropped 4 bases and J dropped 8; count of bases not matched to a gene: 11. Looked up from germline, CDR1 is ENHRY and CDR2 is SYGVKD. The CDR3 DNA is TGTGCCATCAGTGCCTCTCTAGCGGGAGCTTCCGATGAGCAGTTCTTC. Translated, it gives CAISASLAGASDEQFF.

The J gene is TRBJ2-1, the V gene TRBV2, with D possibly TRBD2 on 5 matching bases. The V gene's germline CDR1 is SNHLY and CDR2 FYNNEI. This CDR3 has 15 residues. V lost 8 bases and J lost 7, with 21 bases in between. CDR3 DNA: TGTGCCAGCTCGGGGTACATGGCCCCGCGAAATGAGCAGTTCTTC. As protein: CASSGYMAPRNEQFF.

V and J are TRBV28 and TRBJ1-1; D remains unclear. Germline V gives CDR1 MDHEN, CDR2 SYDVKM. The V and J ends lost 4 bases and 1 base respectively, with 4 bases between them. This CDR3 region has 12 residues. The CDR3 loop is CASSWRNTEAFF. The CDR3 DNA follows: TGTGCCAGCAGTTGGAGGAACACTGAAGCTTTCTTT.

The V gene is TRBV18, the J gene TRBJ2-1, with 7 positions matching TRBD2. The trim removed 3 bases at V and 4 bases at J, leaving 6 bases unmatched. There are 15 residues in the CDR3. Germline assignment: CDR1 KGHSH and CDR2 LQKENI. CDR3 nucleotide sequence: TGTGCCAGCTCACCCGGGGGGACCCCATACAATGAGCAGTTCTTC. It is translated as CASSPGGTPYNEQFF.

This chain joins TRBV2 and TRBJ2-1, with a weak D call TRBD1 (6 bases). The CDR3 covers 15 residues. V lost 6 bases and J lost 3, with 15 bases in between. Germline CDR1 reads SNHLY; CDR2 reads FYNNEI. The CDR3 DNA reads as TGTGCCAGCAGAAAGGGGGTTCTACTCTACAATGAGCAGTTCTTC. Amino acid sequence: CASRKGVLLYNEQFF.

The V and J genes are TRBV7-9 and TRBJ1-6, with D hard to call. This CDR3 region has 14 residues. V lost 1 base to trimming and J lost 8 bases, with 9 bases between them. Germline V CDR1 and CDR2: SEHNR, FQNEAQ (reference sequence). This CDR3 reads CASSLDGTYSPLHF. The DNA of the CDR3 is TGTGCCAGCAGCTTAGACGGCACCTATTCACCCCTCCACTTT.

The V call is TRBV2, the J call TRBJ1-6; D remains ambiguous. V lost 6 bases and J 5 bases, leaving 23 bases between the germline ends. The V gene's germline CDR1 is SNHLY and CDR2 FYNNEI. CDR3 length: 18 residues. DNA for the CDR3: TGTGCCAGCAGCAGACACTCAACCCAACTGGCTGATAATTCACCCCTCCACTTT. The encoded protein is CASSRHSTQLADNSPLHF. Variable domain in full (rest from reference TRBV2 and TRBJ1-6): EPEVTQTPSHQVTQMGQEVILRCVPISNHLYFYWYRQILGQKVEFLVSFYNNEISEKSEIFDDQFSVERPDGSNFTLKIRSTKLEDSAMYFCASSRHSTQLADNSPLHFGNGTRLTVT.

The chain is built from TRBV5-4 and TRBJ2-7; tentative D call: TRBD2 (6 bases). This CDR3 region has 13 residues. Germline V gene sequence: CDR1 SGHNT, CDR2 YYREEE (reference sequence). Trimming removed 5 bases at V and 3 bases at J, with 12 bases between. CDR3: CASSSDYLYEQYF. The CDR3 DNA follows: TGTGCCAGCAGTTCGGACTATCTCTACGAGCAGTACTTC.

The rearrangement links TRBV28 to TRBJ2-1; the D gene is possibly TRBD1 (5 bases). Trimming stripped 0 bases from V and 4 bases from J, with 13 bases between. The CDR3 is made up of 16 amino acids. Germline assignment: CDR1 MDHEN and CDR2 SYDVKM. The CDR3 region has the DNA TGTGCCAGCAGTTTATGGCAGGGTCCCGGATACAATGAGCAGTTCTTC. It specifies CASSLWQGPGYNEQFF.

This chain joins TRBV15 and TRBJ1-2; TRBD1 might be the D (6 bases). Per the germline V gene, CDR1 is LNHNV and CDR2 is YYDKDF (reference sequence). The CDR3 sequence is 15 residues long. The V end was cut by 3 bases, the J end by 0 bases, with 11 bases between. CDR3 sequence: CATSRDRRSNYGYTF. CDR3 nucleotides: TGTGCCACCAGCAGGGACAGACGTTCTAACTATGGCTACACCTTC. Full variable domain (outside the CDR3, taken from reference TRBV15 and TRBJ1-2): DAMVIQNPRYQVTQFGKPVTLSCSQTLNHNVMYWYQQKSSQAPKLLFHYYDKDFNNEADTPDNFQSRRPNTSFCFLDIRSPGLGDTAMYLCATSRDRRSNYGYTFGSGTRLTVV.

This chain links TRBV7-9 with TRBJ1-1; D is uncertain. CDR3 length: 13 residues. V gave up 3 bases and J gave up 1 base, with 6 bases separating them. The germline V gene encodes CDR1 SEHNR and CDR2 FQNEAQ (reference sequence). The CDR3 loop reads CASSFYENTEAFF. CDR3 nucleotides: TGTGCCAGCAGCTTTTACGAGAACACTGAAGCTTTCTTT. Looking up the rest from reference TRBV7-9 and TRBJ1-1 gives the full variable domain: DTGVSQNPRHKITKRGQNVTFRCDPISEHNRLYWYRQTLGQGPEFLTYFQNEAQLEKSRLLSDRFSAERPKGSFSTLEIQRTEQGDSAMYLCASSFYENTEAFFGQGTRLTVV.

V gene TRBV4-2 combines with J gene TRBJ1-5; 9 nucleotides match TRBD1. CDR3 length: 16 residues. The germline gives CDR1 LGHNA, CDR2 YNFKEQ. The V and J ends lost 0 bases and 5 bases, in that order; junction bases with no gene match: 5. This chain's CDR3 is CASSQDLQGAYQPQHF. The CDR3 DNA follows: TGTGCCAGCAGCCAAGATTTACAGGGGGCTTATCAGCCCCAGCATTTT.

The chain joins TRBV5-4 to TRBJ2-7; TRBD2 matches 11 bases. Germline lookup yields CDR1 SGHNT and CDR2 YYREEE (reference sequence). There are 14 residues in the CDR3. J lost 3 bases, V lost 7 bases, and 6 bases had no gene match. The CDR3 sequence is CASRTGTSGYEQYF. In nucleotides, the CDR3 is TGTGCCAGCCGGACCGGGACTAGCGGCTACGAGCAGTACTTC.

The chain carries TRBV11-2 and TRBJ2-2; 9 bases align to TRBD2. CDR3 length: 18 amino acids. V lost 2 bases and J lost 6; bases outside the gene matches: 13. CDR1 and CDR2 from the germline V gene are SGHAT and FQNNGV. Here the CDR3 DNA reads TGTGCCAGCAGCTTAATTCGACGTAGCGGGAGTCGGGCCGGGGAGCTGTTTTTT. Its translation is CASSLIRRSGSRAGELFF.